The 29 T cell receptor beta chains given below trace back to one sample, sequenced in a study of shared clonotypes between healthy human individuals. Some clones are missing from TCRdb's copy, which holds only in-frame ones; the method was immunoSEQ multiplex PCR. The data contain over a million clones, nearly 99% of them seen just once; the ten biggest clones take up 0.4% to 0.55%. Sample: naive CD4+ T cells sorted from blood. Sample subset: CD45RA+ positively selected. These receptors all stem from a man aged 25-45 years in good health.

DNA of the CDR3: TGTGCCAGCAGCTTGTTCAGGGGCTCTAATGAAAAACTGTTTTTT. It encodes CASSLFRGSNEKLFF. The genes are TRBV5-4 and TRBJ1-4, with D possibly being TRBD1 (6 bases). This CDR3 comprises 15 residues. Germline V gives CDR1 SGHNT, CDR2 YYREEE (reference sequence). V dropped 1 base and J dropped 3 bases, with 10 bases sitting between them.

The chain employs TRBV5-1 and TRBJ2-7; D is possibly TRBD2 (7 bases). Germline V CDR1 and CDR2: SGHRS, YFSETQ. Deletions cut 0 bases from V and 11 bases from J, with 12 bases between. This CDR3 comprises 12 residues. CDR3 loop: CASSLDQGREYF. The CDR3 bases are TGCGCCAGCAGCTTGGACCAGGGGAGGGAGTACTTC. Full variable domain (outside the CDR3, taken from reference TRBV5-1 and TRBJ2-7): KAGVTQTPRYLIKTRGQQVTLSCSPISGHRSVSWYQQTPGQGLQFLFEYFSETQRNKGNFPGRFSGRQFSNSRSEMNVSTLELGDSALYLCASSLDQGREYFGPGTRLTVT.

In DNA form, the CDR3 reads TGTGCCAGCAGCGTTTTGTTCCTTAAACCGGGACAGGGCACTAATGAGCAGTTCTTC. This gives the protein CASSVLFLKPGQGTNEQFF. The chain links TRBV9 to TRBJ2-1; TRBD1 agrees at 9 bases. V trimming: 2 bases; J trimming: 7 bases; junction bases outside the gene matches: 19. In germline, CDR1 is SGDLS, CDR2 YYNGEE. The CDR3 is 19 amino acids.

V and J are TRBV30 and TRBJ2-7; TRBD1 matches 7 bases. CDR1 is GTSNPN and CDR2 is SVGIG in the germline V gene (reference sequence). J gave up 2 bases and V 3 bases, and 7 bases lay outside the gene matches. The CDR3 covers 14 residues. CDR3 in DNA: TGTGCCTGGAGCCGGGACAGTCATACCTACGAGCAGTACTTC. Translation gives CAWSRDSHTYEQYF.

This chain links TRBV28 with TRBJ2-7, with TRBD1 matching over 7 bases. The CDR3 runs 15 residues. CDR1 MDHEN and CDR2 SYDVKM come from the germline V gene. The V gene end was trimmed by 4 bases and the J gene end by 2 bases; junction bases not matched to a gene: 8. The CDR3 DNA is TGTGCCAGCAGTTCAACAGGGGAGATGCCCTACGAGCAGTACTTC. Amino acids: CASSSTGEMPYEQYF.

J is TRBJ1-2 and V is TRBV28; D not certain. The V gene's germline CDR1 is MDHEN and CDR2 SYDVKM. This CDR3 region has 14 residues. Deletions cut 3 bases from V and 8 bases from J, with 16 bases between. CDR3: CASSLVLGLRGYTF. As DNA, the CDR3 is TGTGCCAGCAGTTTGGTGTTGGGCCTCCGGGGCTACACCTTC.

This chain links TRBV19 with TRBJ2-5; a possible D gene is TRBD2 (7 bases). The ends were cut back, 5 bases at V and 5 bases at J, with 21 bases in the middle. Germline CDR1 reads LNHDA; CDR2 reads SQIVND (reference sequence). CDR3 length: 16 amino acids. CDR3 bases: TGTGCCAGTAGTCCCCGAGGGGAGGGGGAGCGGGAGACCCAGTACTTC. Translated, it gives CASSPRGEGERETQYF.

J is TRBJ1-5 and V is TRBV6-6; TRBD1 agrees at 12 bases. Germline V lookup: CDR1 MNHNY, CDR2 SVGAGI (reference sequence). The CDR3 runs 15 residues. Trimming cost V 5 bases and J 7 bases; bases outside gene matches: 6. The CDR3 sequence: CASSKGQGARQPQHF. The CDR3 region has the DNA TGTGCCAGCAGTAAGGGACAGGGGGCGAGACAGCCCCAGCATTTT.

As for this clone: Germline and junction disagree at one end, which may indicate a read error. The chain carries TRBV5-1 and TRBJ2-1; 10 positions agree with TRBD2. The V gene's germline CDR1 is SGHRS and CDR2 YFSETQ. This CDR3 spans 13 amino acids. DNA of the CDR3: TGCGCCACCGACCGAGACGGACTAGCGGAGCAGGTCTTC. It translates to CATDRDGLAEQVF.

The gene calls are TRBV18 and TRBJ1-2; D ambiguous. V lost 3 bases to trimming and J lost 3 bases, with 11 bases between them. This CDR3 is built from 14 residues. Germline CDR1 KGHSH, CDR2 LQKENI. Here the CDR3 DNA reads TGTGCCAGCTCACCCTCGGGCGGGGACTATGGCTACACCTTC. This translates into CASSPSGGDYGYTF. Together with reference TRBV18 and TRBJ1-2, the CDR3 gives the full variable domain: NAGVMQNPRHLVRRRGQEARLRCSPMKGHSHVYWYRQLPEEGLKFMVYLQKENIIDESGMPKERFSAEFPKEGPSILRIQQVVRGDSAAYFCASSPSGGDYGYTFGSGTRLTVV.

The chain combines TRBV4-2 with TRBJ2-3, with 10 bases lining up with TRBD2. CDR3 length: 17 residues. The J segment lost 3 bases and the V segment lost 0 bases, leaving 6 bases of the junction unmatched. Germline CDR1 LGHNA, CDR2 YNFKEQ. This CDR3 is CASSQDRASGRTDTQYF. In DNA, the CDR3 is TGTGCCAGCAGCCAAGATAGGGCTAGCGGGAGAACAGATACGCAGTATTTT.

The gene calls are TRBV18 and TRBJ2-5, with a tentative D call TRBD1 (6 bases). The V end lost 1 base, the J end lost 3 bases, and 6 bases lay between the germline ends. Germline loops: CDR1 KGHSH, CDR2 LQKENI. The CDR3 loop spans 13 amino acids. The CDR3 DNA sequence: TGTGCCAGCTCACCACAGGGGGAAGAGACCCAGTACTTC. Translating it yields CASSPQGEETQYF.

The CDR3 DNA reads as TGTGCCAGCAGTGAAGCTCGGACCCTCGGTGAGACCCAGTACTTC. Translating it yields CASSEARTLGETQYF. This sequence joins TRBV2 and TRBJ2-5; no firm D call. V was trimmed by 0 bases and J by 5 bases, leaving 13 bases between them. Germline V CDR1 and CDR2: SNHLY, FYNNEI. The CDR3 totals 15 residues.

This clone was found once. J is TRBJ2-1 and V is TRBV5-4, with TRBD2 identical over 7 bases. The CDR3 loop spans 15 amino acids. V shed 5 bases, J shed 3 bases, and the junction held 8 bases outside the gene matches. Germline CDR1 and CDR2: SGHNT and YYREEE (reference sequence). The CDR3 nucleotides read TGTGCCAGCAGTTCAAGTGGCGGGGGCTACAATGAGCAGTTCTTC. It translates to CASSSSGGGYNEQFF. Full variable domain (remainder filled in from reference TRBV5-4 and TRBJ2-1): ETGVTQSPTHLIKTRGQQVTLRCSSQSGHNTVSWYQQALGQGPQFIFQYYREEENGRGNFPPRFSGLQFPNYSSELNVNALELDDSALYLCASSSSGGGYNEQFFGPGTRLTVL.

The chain carries TRBV4-1 and TRBJ2-7, with D possibly matching TRBD2 (6 bases). V was clipped by 1 base and J by 7 bases, with 20 bases between them. This CDR3 is 16 amino acids long. Germline values: CDR1 MGHRA, CDR2 YSYEKL. In nucleotides, the CDR3 is TGCGCCAGCAGCCAAGGGTCGGGCGGGAAGGAAAAAGAGCAGTACTTC. Amino acid sequence: CASSQGSGGKEKEQYF.

This rearrangement joins TRBV9 to TRBJ2-2; tentative D call: TRBD2 (5 bases). CDR3 length equals 16 residues. Germline CDR1 SGDLS, CDR2 YYNGEE. Trimming took off 0 bases at V and 0 bases at J, with 9 bases between the two ends. This CDR3 is CASSVGRRANTGELFF. The DNA for the CDR3 is TGTGCCAGCAGCGTAGGGCGGCGGGCGAACACCGGGGAGCTGTTTTTT.

This rearrangement joins TRBV7-2 to TRBJ1-2; 8 bases match TRBD1. The CDR3 is made up of 14 amino acids. Germline CDR1 is SGHTA and CDR2 is FQGNSA. The V gene end was trimmed by 4 bases and the J gene end by 9 bases; junction bases not matched to a gene: 10. DNA of the CDR3: TGTGCCAGCAGCTCGGACAGGGCCTCAACTAGCTACACCTTC. Amino acids: CASSSDRASTSYTF.

As for this clone: Additional DNA sequences in this sample encode the identical CDR3. The chain combines TRBV5-4 with TRBJ2-7; D gene ambiguous. V was pared by 0 bases and J by 3 bases, with 7 bases between. CDR1 and CDR2 (germline): SGHNT, YYREEE (reference sequence). The CDR3 contains 13 residues. The CDR3: CASSLAGIYEQYF. CDR3 DNA: TGTGCCAGCAGCTTGGCAGGTATCTACGAGCAGTACTTC.

This chain connects TRBV20-1 to TRBJ1-1; TRBD1 might be the D (6 bases). This CDR3 is 11 amino acids long. Germline V gene sequence: CDR1 DFQATT, CDR2 SNEGSKA (reference sequence). The CDR3: CSFRGNTEAFF. DNA for the CDR3: TGCAGCTTCAGGGGGAACACTGAAGCTTTCTTT.

The chain combines TRBV27 with TRBJ2-6; D is ambiguous. The CDR3 spans 15 residues. With 5 bases removed from V and 2 bases from J, the gap between germline ends came to 10 bases. The V gene's germline CDR1 is MNHEY and CDR2 SMNVEV (reference sequence). CDR3 residues: CASSPPRTGANVLTF. CDR3 bases: TGTGCCAGCAGTCCCCCCAGGACTGGGGCCAACGTCCTGACTTTC.

This chain connects TRBV15 to TRBJ2-1; D is perhaps TRBD2 (6 bases). Trimming left V 3 bases short and J 6 bases short, with 18 bases between. Germline V lookup: CDR1 LNHNV, CDR2 YYDKDF (reference sequence). CDR3 size: 16 residues. DNA of the CDR3: TGTGCCACCAGCAGGCGGGTCGGGGTCGGGGGCAATGAGCAGTTCTTC. Its protein is CATSRRVGVGGNEQFF.

This chain uses TRBV27 with TRBJ1-5; D is ambiguous. Trimming left V 3 bases short and J 2 bases short, with 8 bases between. Germline CDR1 reads MNHEY; CDR2 reads SMNVEV (reference sequence). This CDR3 is built from 14 residues. The CDR3 spells CASSFLGRNQPQHF. CDR3 bases: TGTGCCAGCAGTTTCTTGGGCCGCAATCAGCCCCAGCATTTT.

As DNA, the CDR3 is TGTGCCAGCAGCAGCCTCGGGACTAGCGTCAATGAGCAGTTCTTC. It specifies CASSSLGTSVNEQFF. V usage is TRBV9 and J usage is TRBJ2-1; the match to TRBD2 covers 10 bases. Germline V gene data show CDR1 as SGDLS and CDR2 as YYNGEE. The CDR3 covers 15 residues. With 4 bases clipped from V and 6 bases from J, the junction kept 7 bases outside the gene matches.

In regard to this clone: The sample has other DNA sequences that encode this CDR3 too. V usage is TRBV2 and J usage is TRBJ2-5; 11 positions agree with TRBD1. Trimming took 6 bases from V and 2 from J; bases not matched to a gene: 2. The germline V gene encodes CDR1 SNHLY and CDR2 FYNNEI. The CDR3 runs to 14 residues. CDR3 loop: CASSRDRGQETQYF. The CDR3, as DNA: TGTGCCAGCAGCCGGGACAGGGGGCAAGAGACCCAGTACTTC.

The chain's CDR3 is CASSLVVSGYEQYF. The CDR3 bases are TGTGCCAGCAGCTTAGTGGTTAGCGGGTACGAGCAGTACTTC. The rearrangement uses TRBV11-2 and TRBJ2-7; 7 bases align to TRBD2. This CDR3 is built from 14 residues. V dropped 1 base and J dropped 4; count of bases not matched to a gene: 4. The V gene's germline CDR1 is SGHAT and CDR2 FQNNGV. Supplemented by reference TRBV11-2 and TRBJ2-7, the full variable domain reads EAGVAQSPRYKIIEKRQSVAFWCNPISGHATLYWYQQILGQGPKLLIQFQNNGVVDDSQLPKDRFSAERLKGVDSTLKIQPAKLEDSAVYLCASSLVVSGYEQYFGPGTRLTVT.

The CDR3 spells CASSLAVQSYGYTF. CDR3 nucleotide sequence: TGCGCCAGCAGCTTAGCGGTTCAGAGCTATGGCTACACCTTC. The chain couples TRBV5-1 to TRBJ1-2; D not resolved. The CDR3 is made up of 14 amino acids. In germline, CDR1 is SGHRS, CDR2 YFSETQ. Trimming took off 2 bases at V and 4 bases at J, with 12 bases between the two ends.

J is TRBJ2-7 and V is TRBV5-4; D is undetermined. The CDR3 contains 14 residues. Germline CDR1 reads SGHNT; CDR2 reads YYREEE (reference sequence). Between the trimmed V and J ends, which lost 4 bases and 1 base, there was a span of 12 bases. This CDR3 reads CASSTLQRSYEQYF. DNA of the CDR3: TGTGCCAGCAGCACGTTACAGAGATCCTACGAGCAGTACTTC.

The rearrangement uses TRBV9 and TRBJ1-1, with D possibly being TRBD1 (6 bases). Germline CDR1 SGDLS, CDR2 YYNGEE. The length of the CDR3 is 15 residues. V lost 0 bases, J lost 2 bases, and 11 bases lay in between. Here the CDR3 reads CASSVVGQLNTEAFF. CDR3 bases: TGTGCCAGCAGCGTAGTAGGACAGCTTAACACTGAAGCTTTCTTT.

The chain recombines TRBV5-1 with TRBJ1-1; no clear D gene. The CDR3 covers 11 residues. CDR1 SGHRS and CDR2 YFSETQ come from the germline V gene. V dropped 0 bases and J dropped 6 bases, with 3 bases sitting between them. The CDR3 here is CASSLGAEAFF. In DNA, the CDR3 is TGCGCCAGCAGCTTGGGCGCTGAAGCTTTCTTT. Looking up the rest from reference TRBV5-1 and TRBJ1-1 gives the full variable domain: KAGVTQTPRYLIKTRGQQVTLSCSPISGHRSVSWYQQTPGQGLQFLFEYFSETQRNKGNFPGRFSGRQFSNSRSEMNVSTLELGDSALYLCASSLGAEAFFGQGTRLTVV.